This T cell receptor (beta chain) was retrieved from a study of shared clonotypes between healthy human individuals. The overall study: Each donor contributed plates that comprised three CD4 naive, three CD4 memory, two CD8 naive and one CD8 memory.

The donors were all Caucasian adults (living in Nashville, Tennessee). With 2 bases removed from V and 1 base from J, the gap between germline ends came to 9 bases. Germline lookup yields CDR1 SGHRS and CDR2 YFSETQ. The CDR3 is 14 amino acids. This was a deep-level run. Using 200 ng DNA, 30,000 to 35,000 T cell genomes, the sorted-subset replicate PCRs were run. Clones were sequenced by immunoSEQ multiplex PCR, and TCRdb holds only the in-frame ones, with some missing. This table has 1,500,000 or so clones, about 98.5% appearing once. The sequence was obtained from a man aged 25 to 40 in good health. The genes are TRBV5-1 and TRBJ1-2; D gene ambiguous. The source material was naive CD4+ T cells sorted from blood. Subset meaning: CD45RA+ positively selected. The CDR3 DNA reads TGCGCCAGCAGCTTCGGAGAGATTAACTATGGCTACACCTTC. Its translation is CASSFGEINYGYTF.